Below, one T cell receptor (beta chain) is given with its context. The data stem from a study of blood T cell repertoires in COVID-19. Looking at the study overall: Acute and convalescent COVID-19 specimens originated in the United States, Italy and Spain. In each case, the material was cDNA or gDNA derived from T cells, B-cell-depleted T cells, or PBMCs.

V was pared by 6 bases and J by 4 bases, with 9 bases of the junction left unmatched. This CDR3 spans 15 amino acids. Germline CDR1 reads MNHEY; CDR2 reads SVGAGI. Original processing methods: Reference gene primer amplification gave nucleated cell count estimates. The method was immunoSEQ multiplex PCR; TCRdb's version includes in-frame clones alone and lacks a portion of them. V, J and clone size are those of that table, while D and trimming were read from the DNA. The sample holds around 39,000 clones, 85% to 90% seen once. The V and J genes are TRBV6-5 and TRBJ1-2; 9 bases line up with TRBD1. The source material was peripheral blood. This sequence originates from a man between 65 and 85 years old with acute or convalescent COVID-19. CDR3 in amino acids: CASRPDRGRAYGYTF. In DNA form, the CDR3 reads TGTGCCAGCAGACCGGACAGGGGTCGAGCCTATGGCTACACCTTC.